Following are 18 T cell receptor beta chains from one sample sequenced in a study of beta chain features in type 1 diabetes. Whole-study findings and limits: TCRB CDR3 length was moderately but significantly reduced in all four CD4+ subsets of Type 1 diabetes patients.

The authors reverse transcribed all of the isolated RNA, so sequencing captured expressed TCRB transcripts. The repertoire was sequenced with immunoSEQ multiplex PCR; TCRdb's copy has only in-frame clones and lacks some. This table has about 270,000 clones, 13% to 15% appearing once. Which antigens these TCRs recognize remains unknown. Sequencing input: naive CD4+ T cells from blood. All receptors derive from a man aged 30-40 years with type 1 diabetes.

In nucleotides, the CDR3 is TGTGCCAGCAGTTTAGGAGCGGGGAGCACAGATACGCAGTATTTT. Protein: CASSLGAGSTDTQYF. V usage is TRBV27 and J usage is TRBJ2-3; 7 nucleotides agree with TRBD2. This CDR3 is built from 15 residues. With V trimmed by 2 bases and J by 0 bases, 2 bases remained unmatched. Per the germline V gene, CDR1 is MNHEY and CDR2 is SMNVEV (reference sequence).

J is TRBJ1-2 and V is TRBV25-1; D remains unclear. The V gene lost 3 bases and the J gene lost 7 bases, with 15 bases spanning the gap. This CDR3 has 14 amino acids. Per the germline V gene, CDR1 is MGHDK and CDR2 is SYGVNS. This chain's CDR3 is CASSDLVQNRGYTF. The CDR3, as DNA: TGTGCCAGCAGTGACCTTGTCCAGAATCGTGGCTACACCTTC.

The rearrangement uses TRBV6-1 and TRBJ1-5, with D possibly matching TRBD1 (5 bases). Germline V CDR1 and CDR2: MNHNS, SASEGT. V was cut by 7 bases and J by 2 bases, with 15 bases left in between. The CDR3 runs to 15 residues. CDR3 amino acids: CASTQGWSGNQPQHF. CDR3 bases: TGTGCCAGCACCCAGGGATGGAGCGGCAATCAGCCCCAGCATTTT.

The chain employs TRBV7-8 and TRBJ2-1, with TRBD2 identical over 7 bases. The junction had 6 bases not matched to a gene; V was cut back by 6 bases and J by 1 base. The length of the CDR3 is 15 residues. The germline gives CDR1 SGHVS, CDR2 FQNEAQ. This CDR3 reads CASSRFGRSYNEQFF. As DNA, the CDR3 is TGTGCCAGCAGTCGATTCGGGAGGTCCTACAATGAGCAGTTCTTC.

This clone was recorded a few times. The V call is TRBV5-1, the J call TRBJ2-5; the match to TRBD1 covers 9 bases. The CDR3 is 13 residues long. The trim removed 4 bases at V and 5 bases at J, leaving 3 bases unmatched. The germline CDR1 and CDR2 sequences are SGHRS and YFSETQ. The DNA of the CDR3 is TGCGCCAGCAGCAGGGACAGGGACGAGACCCAGTACTTC. It specifies CASSRDRDETQYF.

The chain joins TRBV18 to TRBJ1-1, with D tentatively TRBD1 (6 bases). The CDR3 contains 13 residues. Germline V gene lookup returns CDR1 KGHSH and CDR2 LQKENI. Trimming shortened V by 6 bases and J by 1 base, and 9 bases separated the two germline ends. CDR3: CASSTGGNTEAFF. The DNA for the CDR3 is TGTGCCAGCTCGACAGGTGGGAACACTGAAGCTTTCTTT.

This clone was recorded a few times. The genes are TRBV6-1 and TRBJ2-3, with D perhaps matching TRBD2 (5 bases). Germline lookup yields CDR1 MNHNS and CDR2 SASEGT. V was trimmed by 2 bases and J by 0 bases, leaving 15 bases between them. The CDR3 loop spans 17 amino acids. The CDR3 nucleotides are TGTGCCAGCAGTGAACGGGAAACCGGTACTAGCACAGATACGCAGTATTTT. This gives the protein CASSERETGTSTDTQYF.

The rearrangement joins TRBV7-3 to TRBJ2-5; 8 bases are shared with TRBD1. CDR3 length: 13 amino acids. Trimming took 4 bases from V and 5 from J; bases not matched to a gene: 3. From germline, CDR1 is SGHTA and CDR2 FQGTGA. Written as DNA, the CDR3 is TGTGCCAGCAGCTCCAGGGGGCCTGAGACCCAGTACTTC. Translation gives CASSSRGPETQYF.

The chain employs TRBV28 and TRBJ1-1; D perhaps matches TRBD1 (6 bases). CDR3 length equals 12 residues. V was cut by 3 bases and J by 9 bases, with 11 bases left in between. CDR1 is MDHEN and CDR2 is SYDVKM in the germline V gene. DNA for the CDR3: TGTGCCAGCAGTTTGGGAGGGGGTAAAGCTTTCTTT. It translates to CASSLGGGKAFF.

This clone was counted a few times. The J gene is TRBJ2-1, the V gene TRBV28; 8 bases are shared with TRBD2. CDR1 and CDR2 from the germline V gene are MDHEN and SYDVKM. The CDR3 has 14 amino acids. J lost 2 bases, V lost 10 bases, and 7 bases had no gene match. CDR3 nucleotide sequence: TGTGCCACCCTTACTAGCGGAGCCTACAATGAGCAGTTCTTC. Translating gives CATLTSGAYNEQFF.

The chain links TRBV18 to TRBJ2-7, with 11 bases matching TRBD1. Germline CDR1 reads KGHSH; CDR2 reads LQKENI. The V and J ends lost 3 bases and 6 bases, in that order; junction bases with no gene match: 1. This CDR3 is 13 amino acids long. The CDR3 DNA sequence: TGTGCCAGCTCACCCGGGACAGGGGGCGAGCAGTACTTC. It codes for CASSPGTGGEQYF.

Concerning this clone: A junction end diverges from the germline sequence, so it may reflect a read error. The V gene is TRBV5-6, the J gene TRBJ1-2, with D possibly matching TRBD1 (6 bases). Germline CDR1 is SGHDT and CDR2 is YYEEEE. The CDR3 contains 13 residues. The CDR3 DNA sequence: TGTGCCAACAGCCCCGGACAGAACTATGGCTACACCTTC. Protein: CANSPGQNYGYTF. Complete variable domain (other parts from reference TRBV5-6 and TRBJ1-2): DAGVTQSPTHLIKTRGQQVTLRCSPKSGHDTVSWYQQALGQGPQFIFQYYEEEERQRGNFPDRFSGHQFPNYSSELNVNALLLGDSALYLCANSPGQNYGYTFGSGTRLTVV.

The J gene is TRBJ2-1, the V gene TRBV11-2; 9 nucleotides agree with TRBD1. Germline-derived CDR1 and CDR2 are SGHAT and FQNNGV. J lost 8 bases, V lost 5 bases, and 4 bases had no gene match. There are 13 residues in the CDR3. CDR3 in amino acids: CASSRDREDEQFF. CDR3 coding DNA: TGTGCCAGCAGCAGGGACAGGGAGGATGAGCAGTTCTTC.

V usage is TRBV19 and J usage is TRBJ2-1, with D uncertain. CDR1 is LNHDA, CDR2 SQIVND, per germline (reference sequence). The CDR3 runs 11 residues. V was pared by 0 bases and J by 10 bases, with 4 bases between. The CDR3 protein is CASSIEREQFF. Here the CDR3 DNA reads TGTGCCAGTAGTATAGAGCGAGAGCAGTTCTTC.

V is TRBV5-1 and J is TRBJ2-5; TRBD1 might be the D (5 bases). CDR3 length: 13 residues. CDR1 SGHRS and CDR2 YFSETQ come from the germline V gene. Trimming took off 4 bases at V and 1 base at J, with 8 bases between the two ends. The CDR3 DNA sequence: TGCGCCAGCAGCCAAGACAGCCAAGAGACCCAGTACTTC. It encodes CASSQDSQETQYF.

The chain combines TRBV11-2 with TRBJ2-3; TRBD2 might be the D (6 bases). Trimming took off 4 bases at V and 1 base at J, with 9 bases between the two ends. CDR1 is SGHAT and CDR2 is FQNNGV in the germline V gene. The CDR3 has 14 amino acids. DNA of the CDR3: TGTGCCAGCAGCTGGAGCGGGCGCACAGATACGCAGTATTTT. The encoded protein is CASSWSGRTDTQYF.

The J gene is TRBJ2-1, the V gene TRBV7-2; 9 nucleotides align to TRBD2. In germline, CDR1 is SGHTA, CDR2 FQGNSA. CDR3 length: 16 residues. V was pared by 5 bases and J by 5 bases, with 10 bases of the junction left unmatched. CDR3 sequence (DNA): TGTGCCAGCAGCGTCTCCCGCAGCGGGAGGAACAATGAGCAGTTCTTC. As protein: CASSVSRSGRNNEQFF. Full variable domain (remainder filled in from reference TRBV7-2 and TRBJ2-1): GAGVSQSPSNKVTEKGKDVELRCDPISGHTALYWYRQSLGQGLEFLIYFQGNSAPDKSGLPSDRFSAERTGGSVSTLTIQRTQQEDSAVYLCASSVSRSGRNNEQFFGPGTRLTVL.

The chain links TRBV7-9 to TRBJ2-1, with 7 bases matching TRBD2. With V trimmed by 6 bases and J by 3 bases, 14 bases remained unmatched. CDR1 and CDR2 (germline): SEHNR, FQNEAQ (reference sequence). The CDR3 runs to 17 residues. CDR3 residues: CASRPTPPSGVYNEQFF. In nucleotides, the CDR3 is TGTGCCAGCAGGCCAACACCCCCTAGCGGAGTCTACAATGAGCAGTTCTTC.